The 14 T cell receptor beta chains below all came from one sample that was sequenced in a study of T cell repertoires in cytomegalovirus infection. MiXCR, applied by TCRdb to the reads, yields one record per CDR3 protein. The sample has about 100,000 distinct CDR3 sequences, about 15% seen once. Specimen: PBMCs. All receptors come from a human donor in good health (CMV status not recorded). Some clones in this sample may be carry-over from other donors' samples.

For the CDR3, the DNA is TGTGCCAGCAGCTCGCACCGGGACAGGGGCGGCGGCTACACCTTC. Protein: CASSSHRDRGGGYTF. The rearrangement uses TRBV11-2 and TRBJ1-2; 10 positions agree with TRBD1. Germline V gene data show CDR1 as SGHAT and CDR2 as FQNNGV. Trimming removed 4 bases from V and 8 bases from J; junction bases left unmatched: 10. The CDR3 runs to 15 residues.

The chain carries TRBV6-4 and TRBJ2-7; tentatively, D is TRBD1 (6 bases). This CDR3 spans 17 amino acids. CDR1 is MRHNA, CDR2 SNTAGT, per germline. The V and J ends lost 2 bases and 4 bases respectively, with 21 bases between them. This CDR3 reads CASSDARRTDERYEQYF. Here the CDR3 DNA reads TGTGCCAGCAGTGACGCCAGAAGGACAGATGAAAGATACGAGCAGTACTTC.

V and J are TRBV30 and TRBJ2-2; D is undetermined. The germline gives CDR1 GTSNPN, CDR2 SVGIG (reference sequence). The length of the CDR3 is 13 residues. V lost 4 bases and J lost 1, with 7 bases in between. The chain's CDR3 is CAWNTRNTGELFF. The CDR3 nucleotides read TGTGCCTGGAATACAAGGAACACCGGGGAGCTGTTTTTT.

This clonotype was found many times. The V gene is TRBV7-8, the J gene TRBJ2-7; 9 bases are shared with TRBD1. This CDR3 has 16 amino acids. V shed 3 bases and J 1 base; nucleotides not matched to a gene: 7. The germline CDR1 and CDR2 sequences are SGHVS and FQNEAQ. This chain's CDR3 is CASSFAGTGISYEQYF. CDR3 coding DNA: TGTGCCAGCAGCTTTGCCGGGACAGGGATTTCCTACGAGCAGTACTTC.

This clonotype was detected many times. The V call is TRBV7-6, the J call TRBJ2-7; perhaps D is TRBD1 or TRBD2 (5 bases each). This CDR3 contains 15 residues. Per germline, CDR1 SGHVS and CDR2 FNYEAQ. V lost 5 bases and J 6 bases, leaving 20 bases between the germline ends. CDR3 nucleotide sequence: TGTGCCAGCAGCCAAAACCCACAAACAGGAGGCGAGCAGTACTTC. As protein: CASSQNPQTGGEQYF.

V gene TRBV7-6 combines with J gene TRBJ2-7; D gene ambiguous. Germline V gene data show CDR1 as SGHVS and CDR2 as FNYEAQ. The CDR3 consists of 15 residues. With 1 base removed from V and 7 bases from J, the gap between germline ends came to 17 bases. The CDR3 DNA reads TGTGCCAGCAGCTTAGGACAAGGCCCCCGTGGAGAGCAGTACTTC. Its protein product is CASSLGQGPRGEQYF.

This clonotype showed up just a few times. This chain joins TRBV5-4 and TRBJ1-2; the D gene is possibly TRBD1 (6 bases). The CDR3 consists of 13 residues. V shed 2 bases and J shed 3 bases, with 8 bases lying between them. Germline-derived CDR1 and CDR2 are SGHNT and YYREEE (reference sequence). The CDR3 DNA reads as TGTGCCAGCAGCTTACAGGGAGACTATGGCTACACCTTC. This sequence encodes CASSLQGDYGYTF. Filled out from reference TRBV5-4 and TRBJ1-2, the complete variable domain reads ETGVTQSPTHLIKTRGQQVTLRCSSQSGHNTVSWYQQALGQGPQFIFQYYREEENGRGNFPPRFSGLQFPNYSSELNVNALELDDSALYLCASSLQGDYGYTFGSGTRLTVV.

The chain has TRBV28 and TRBJ1-2, with 7 bases identical to TRBD1. The germline V gene has CDR1 MDHEN and CDR2 SYDVKM. V trimming: 3 bases; J trimming: 4 bases; junction bases outside the gene matches: 5. This CDR3 has 14 amino acids. The CDR3 here is CASSFGTVGYGYTF. In nucleotides, the CDR3 is TGTGCCAGCAGTTTTGGGACAGTGGGCTATGGCTACACCTTC.

This clonotype was detected many times. The J gene is TRBJ1-4, the V gene TRBV7-8; a possible D gene is TRBD1 (5 bases). Germline V gene lookup returns CDR1 SGHVS and CDR2 FQNEAQ. The V gene lost 5 bases and the J gene lost 14 bases, with 18 bases spanning the gap. This CDR3 has 13 residues. CDR3 coding DNA: TGTGCCAGCAGCCGCAATGGGGGGATAAGGCTGTTTTTT. Protein product: CASSRNGGIRLFF.

This clonotype has ten or more counts. The chain couples TRBV7-2 to TRBJ1-3; D not certain. The CDR3 is 15 residues long. Looked up from germline, CDR1 is SGHTA and CDR2 is FQGNSA. Trimming pared 1 base from V and 5 bases from J, leaving 12 bases between. CDR3 sequence reads: CASSLEGTLRNTIYF. The CDR3 nucleotides are TGTGCCAGCAGCTTAGAGGGAACCCTTAGAAACACCATATATTTT.

The chain carries TRBV29-1 and TRBJ1-4, with a possible D match to TRBD1 (6 bases). V shed 2 bases and J shed 12 bases, with 28 bases lying between them. In germline, CDR1 is SQVTM, CDR2 ANQGSEA. This CDR3 has 17 residues. Written as DNA, the CDR3 is TGCAGCGTTGAAAGTCCGCGAGACAGCCAGGGAGGGGGGGAACTGTTTTTT. Its translation: CSVESPRDSQGGGELFF. The entire variable domain, with the rest obtained from reference TRBV29-1 and TRBJ1-4, is as follows: SAVISQKPSRDICQRGTSLTIQCQVDSQVTMMFWYRQQPGQSLTLIATANQGSEATYESGFVIDKFPISRPNLTFSTLTVSNMSPEDSSIYLCSVESPRDSQGGGELFFGSGTQLSVL.

The table lists this clonotype with a few counts. This sequence joins TRBV24-1 and TRBJ2-5, with 11 bases aligning to TRBD2. V shed 4 bases, J shed 4 bases, and the junction held 4 bases outside the gene matches. This CDR3 comprises 15 residues. CDR1 is KGHDR, CDR2 SFDVKD, per germline. CDR3 region: CATSELAGGGETQYF. In nucleotides, the CDR3 is TGTGCCACCAGTGAGCTAGCGGGGGGAGGAGAGACCCAGTACTTC.

This rearrangement joins TRBV28 to TRBJ2-1, with D uncertain. CDR3 length: 15 residues. V lost 4 bases and J 0 bases, leaving 10 bases between the germline ends. Looked up from germline, CDR1 is MDHEN and CDR2 is SYDVKM. In nucleotides, the CDR3 is TGTGCCAGCAGTTCGCTAAGGAACTCCTACAATGAGCAGTTCTTC. Encoded protein: CASSSLRNSYNEQFF.

This clonotype was detected many times. The chain is built from TRBV2 and TRBJ2-5; 9 bases line up with TRBD2. Germline V lookup: CDR1 SNHLY, CDR2 FYNNEI. The V and J ends lost 1 base and 5 bases, in that order; junction bases with no gene match: 5. This CDR3 contains 15 residues. The CDR3 reads CASSEGGGAWETQYF. The CDR3 DNA reads TGTGCCAGCAGTGAAGGCGGGGGGGCATGGGAGACCCAGTACTTC.